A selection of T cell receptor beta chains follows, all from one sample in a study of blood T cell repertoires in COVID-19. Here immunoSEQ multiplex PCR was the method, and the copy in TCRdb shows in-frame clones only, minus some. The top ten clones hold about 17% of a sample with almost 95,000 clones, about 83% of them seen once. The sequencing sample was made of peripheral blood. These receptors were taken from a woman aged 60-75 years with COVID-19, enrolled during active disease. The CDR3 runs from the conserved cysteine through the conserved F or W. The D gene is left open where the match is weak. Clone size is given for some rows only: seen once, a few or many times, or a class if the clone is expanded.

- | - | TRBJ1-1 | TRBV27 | CASMARSGFTEAFF | TGTGCCAGCATGGCCCGTTCTGGTTTTACTGAAGCTTTCTTT
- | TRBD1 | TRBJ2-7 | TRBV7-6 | CASSYQTGGPYEQYF | TGTGCCAGCAGCTACCAGACAGGGGGCCCGTACGAGCAGTACTTC
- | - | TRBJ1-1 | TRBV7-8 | CASSRGGGEGAFF | TGTGCCAGCAGCAGAGGCGGGGGGGAAGGTGCTTTCTTT
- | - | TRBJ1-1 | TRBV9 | CASSAGGAGDTEAFF | TGTGCCAGCAGCGCCGGGGGTGCCGGGGACACTGAAGCTTTCTTT
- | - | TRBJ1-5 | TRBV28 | CASSPKTSGVQPQHF | TGTGCCAGCAGTCCGAAGACGTCAGGGGTCCAGCCCCAGCATTTT
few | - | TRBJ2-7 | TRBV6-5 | CASSYSLQMLGEQYF | TGTGCCAGCAGTTACTCGCTACAGATGCTTGGAGAGCAGTACTTC
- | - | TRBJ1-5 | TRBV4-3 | CASSQDYQNNQPQHF | TGCGCCAGCAGCCAAGATTACCAGAACAATCAGCCCCAGCATTTT
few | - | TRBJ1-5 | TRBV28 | CAIESLGGPQHF | TGTGCCATCGAATCGCTAGGAGGGCCCCAGCATTTT
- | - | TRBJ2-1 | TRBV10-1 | CASSERGSSYNEQFF | TGCGCCAGCAGTGAGCGGGGGAGCTCCTACAATGAGCAGTTCTTC
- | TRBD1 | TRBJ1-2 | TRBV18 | CASSLDRENYGYTF | TGTGCCAGCTCACTTGACAGGGAGAACTATGGCTACACCTTC
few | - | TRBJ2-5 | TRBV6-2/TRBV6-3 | CASSYPETQYF | TGTGCCAGCAGTTATCCGGAGACCCAGTACTTC
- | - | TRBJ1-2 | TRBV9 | CASSPRRRALCGYTF | TGTGCCAGCAGCCCACGCCGCAGGGCGTTGTGCGGCTACACCTTC
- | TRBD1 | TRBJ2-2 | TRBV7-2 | CASSLGTGNTGELFF | TGTGCCAGCAGCTTAGGGACAGGGAACACCGGGGAGCTGTTTTTT
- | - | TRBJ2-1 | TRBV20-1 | CSASYREGSYNEQFF | TGCAGTGCTAGTTACAGGGAAGGGTCCTACAATGAGCAGTTCTTC
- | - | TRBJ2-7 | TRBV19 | CASSIDPRVKASYEQYF | TGTGCCAGTAGTATAGATCCCCGGGTGAAGGCCTCATACGAGCAGTACTTC
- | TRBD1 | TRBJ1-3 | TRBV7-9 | CASSASPGTDSGNTIYF | TGTGCCAGCAGCGCCTCCCCCGGGACAGACTCTGGAAACACCATATATTTT
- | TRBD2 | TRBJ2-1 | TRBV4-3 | CASSPYLAGPNNEQFF | TGCGCCAGCAGCCCCTACCTAGCGGGGCCTAACAATGAGCAGTTCTTC
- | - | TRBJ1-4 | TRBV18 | CASSPNSQGTTNEKLFF | TGTGCCAGCTCACCCAACTCCCAGGGAACAACTAATGAAAAACTGTTTTTT
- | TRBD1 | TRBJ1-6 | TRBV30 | CAWHRGDRGYSPLHF | TGTGCCTGGCACCGGGGGGACAGGGGCTATTCACCCCTCCACTTT
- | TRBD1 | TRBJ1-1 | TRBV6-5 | CASTPTGKPEAFF | TGTGCCAGCACCCCGACAGGGAAGCCTGAAGCTTTCTTT
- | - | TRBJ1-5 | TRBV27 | CASSFRDNQPQHF | TGTGCCAGCAGTTTTCGAGATAATCAGCCCCAGCATTTT
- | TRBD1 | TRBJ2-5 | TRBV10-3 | CAISAHRGPGETQYF | TGTGCCATCAGTGCTCACAGGGGGCCTGGGGAGACCCAGTACTTC
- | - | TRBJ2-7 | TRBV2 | CASNRMYEQYF | TGTGCCAGCAACAGGATGTACGAGCAGTACTTC
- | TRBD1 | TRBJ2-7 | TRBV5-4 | CASSTLGQGGYEQYF | TGTGCCAGCAGCACACTCGGACAGGGGGGTTACGAGCAGTACTTC
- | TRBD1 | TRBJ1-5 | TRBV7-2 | CASSELGQGGQPQHF | TGTGCCAGCAGCGAACTGGGACAGGGAGGACAGCCCCAGCATTTT
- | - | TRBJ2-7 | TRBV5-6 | CASSLFGGDAYEQYF | TGTGCCAGCAGCTTGTTCGGAGGGGACGCCTACGAGCAGTACTTC
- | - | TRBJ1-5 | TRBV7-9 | CASSLGGNSNQPQHF | TGTGCCAGCAGCTTAGGCGGGAATAGCAATCAGCCCCAGCATTTT
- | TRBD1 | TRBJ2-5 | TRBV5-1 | CASSLDRAQETQYF | TGCGCCAGCAGCTTAGACAGGGCCCAAGAGACCCAGTACTTC
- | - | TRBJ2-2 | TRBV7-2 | CASSPYLTGVVTGELFF | TGTGCCAGCAGCCCCTACTTGACAGGCGTAGTTACCGGGGAGCTGTTTTTT
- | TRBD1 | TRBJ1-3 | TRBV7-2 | CASSLSTPGTGFRNTIYF | TGTGCCAGCAGCTTAAGCACTCCCGGGACAGGGTTTCGGAACACCATATATTTT
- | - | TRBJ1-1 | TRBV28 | CASSLDTGFGVAFF | TGTGCCAGCAGTTTAGATACCGGGTTCGGGGTGGCTTTCTTT
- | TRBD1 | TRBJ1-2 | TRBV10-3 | CAISEQGDYGYTF | TGTGCCATCAGTGAACAGGGGGACTATGGCTACACCTTC
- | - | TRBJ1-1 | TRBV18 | CASDQGRHERAFF | TGTGCCAGCGACCAAGGAAGACATGAACGGGCTTTCTTT
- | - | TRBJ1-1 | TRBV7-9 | CASSLVGLLRRTEAFF | TGTGCCAGCAGCTTAGTTGGACTACTAAGAAGGACTGAAGCTTTCTTT
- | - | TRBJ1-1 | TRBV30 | CAWSVGGGRTEAFF | TGTGCCTGGAGTGTAGGCGGGGGACGGACTGAAGCTTTCTTT
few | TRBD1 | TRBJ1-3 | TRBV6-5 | CASSNTGAGNTIYF | TGTGCCAGCAGTAATACAGGGGCCGGAAACACCATATATTTT
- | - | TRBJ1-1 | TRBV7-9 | CASSYMNTEAFF | TGTGCCAGCAGCTACATGAACACTGAAGCTTTCTTT
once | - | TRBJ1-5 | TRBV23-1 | CASRPTDQDNQPQHF | TGCGCCAGCCGACCGACAGACCAGGACAATCAGCCCCAGCATTTT
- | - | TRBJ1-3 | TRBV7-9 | CASSPGRRALLSGNTIYF | TGTGCCAGCAGCCCAGGGCGCAGAGCCCTCCTCTCTGGAAACACCATATATTTT
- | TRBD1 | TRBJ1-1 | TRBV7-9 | CAFTGTGNTEAFF | TGTGCCTTTACCGGGACAGGGAACACTGAAGCTTTCTTT
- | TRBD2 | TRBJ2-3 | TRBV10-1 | CASSVDSAGADTQYF | TGCGCCAGCAGCGTGGACTCTGCGGGGGCAGATACGCAGTATTTT
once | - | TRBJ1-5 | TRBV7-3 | CASSSNSNQPQHF | TGTGCCAGCAGCTCCAATAGCAATCAGCCCCAGCATTTT
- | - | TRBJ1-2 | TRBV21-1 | CARGQHNYGYTF | TGTGCCAGGGGACAGCATAACTATGGCTACACCTTC
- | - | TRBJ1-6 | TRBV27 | CASSLSIRQGGSPLHF | TGTGCCAGCAGTTTATCGATTCGGCAGGGCGGTTCACCCCTCCACTTT
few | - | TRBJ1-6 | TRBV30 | CAWSTENSPLHF | TGTGCCTGGAGTACAGAGAATTCACCCCTCCACTTT
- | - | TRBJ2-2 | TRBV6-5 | CASSYSWGEVTGELFF | TGTGCCAGCAGTTACTCGTGGGGGGAAGTCACCGGGGAGCTGTTTTTT
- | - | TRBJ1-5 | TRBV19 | CASSPWTGNQPQHF | TGTGCCAGTAGTCCGTGGACGGGAAATCAGCCCCAGCATTTT
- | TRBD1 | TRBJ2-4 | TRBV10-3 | CAISDSGTDKNIQYF | TGTGCCATCAGCGATTCCGGGACAGACAAAAACATTCAGTACTTC
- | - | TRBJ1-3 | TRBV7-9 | CASSPGNSGNTIYF | TGTGCCAGCAGCCCGGGGAACTCTGGAAACACCATATATTTT
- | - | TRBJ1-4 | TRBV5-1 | CASSPNLQGRVEKLFF | TGCGCCAGCAGCCCTAACCTTCAGGGGCGGGTTGAAAAACTGTTTTTT
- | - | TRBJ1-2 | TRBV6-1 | CASSERGGDGYTF | TGTGCCAGCAGTGAGCGGGGCGGGGATGGCTACACCTTC